This T cell receptor beta chain originates from a study of blood T cell repertoires in COVID-19. CDR1 and CDR2 from the germline V gene are LNHNV and YYDKDF (reference sequence). The CDR3 is made up of 14 amino acids. V was trimmed by 3 bases and J by 3 bases, leaving 11 bases between them. Repertoires were generated with immunoSEQ multiplex PCR, while TCRdb's copy carries only in-frame clones and drops some. The sample lists 150,000 to 180,000 clones, about 89% occurring once. This clonotype originated in a man aged 50 or older with acute or convalescent COVID-19. The chain employs TRBV15 and TRBJ2-5; D might be TRBD1 (6 bases). Material: peripheral blood. CDR3 loop: CATSRDQGKETQYF. The DNA of the CDR3 is TGTGCCACCAGCAGGGACCAGGGGAAAGAGACCCAGTACTTC. The variable domain in full, completed from reference TRBV15 and TRBJ2-5, reads DAMVIQNPRYQVTQFGKPVTLSCSQTLNHNVMYWYQQKSSQAPKLLFHYYDKDFNNEADTPDNFQSRRPNTSFCFLDIRSPGLGDTAMYLCATSRDQGKETQYFGPGTRLLVL.